One and the same sample provided the 11 T cell receptor beta chains below, sequenced in a study of graft-versus-host responses after intestinal transplantation (dated by TCRdb to the early 2020s). Their antigen targets remain unknown. Library method: the immunoSEQ multiplex PCR assay. Drawn from immuneACCESS, this table holds only the in-frame rearrangements with V and J called that TCRdb kept. Clones are partly lost; checked studies trace under half to an unresolved V gene and leave the rest unexplained. For this sample there are around 100,000 clones; over 75% appear just once. The ten most abundant clones make up about 0.95% of the sample. The sample's time point, from its label and the paper: cells obtained before transplantation from donor or recipient. The sample here was unstimulated CD4+ T cells sorted from spleen or lymph node cells, taken before transplant. The receptors originated from a human donor who was the organ donor for an intestinal transplant.

This chain connects TRBV6-5 to TRBJ1-4; 10 positions agree with TRBD1. CDR1 is MNHEY, CDR2 SVGAGI, per germline. The CDR3 extends over 16 amino acids. Germline trimming cut 3 bases from V and 7 bases from J; bases unmatched to any gene: 8. DNA of the CDR3: TGTGCCAGCAGTTATTCCATGACAGGGGGCCTTGAAAAACTGTTTTTT. It yields the protein CASSYSMTGGLEKLFF.

The chain recombines TRBV19 with TRBJ1-1; D is unresolved. This CDR3 region has 20 residues. Germline V CDR1 and CDR2: LNHDA, SQIVND (reference sequence). Deletions cut 3 bases from V and 0 bases from J, with 26 bases between. The CDR3 loop reads CASSIVGGSHSRRVNTEAFF. The CDR3 region has the DNA TGTGCCAGTAGTATCGTCGGCGGGTCTCACTCCCGGCGTGTGAACACTGAAGCTTTCTTT.

The chain carries TRBV19 and TRBJ2-1; TRBD1 matches 9 bases. The J segment lost 2 bases and the V segment lost 7 bases, leaving 3 bases of the junction unmatched. This CDR3 spans 14 amino acids. The germline V gene has CDR1 LNHDA and CDR2 SQIVND (reference sequence). This CDR3 is CASTGTGTYNEQFF. The CDR3 DNA sequence: TGTGCCAGTACCGGGACAGGGACCTACAATGAGCAGTTCTTC.

The rearrangement joins TRBV10-1 to TRBJ2-3, with 9 bases matching TRBD2. CDR1 WNHNN and CDR2 SYGVQD come from the germline V gene (reference sequence). CDR3 length: 16 residues. With V trimmed by 3 bases and J by 3 bases, 7 bases remained unmatched. CDR3 region: CASSEFRSGGTDTQYF. The CDR3 bases are TGCGCCAGCAGTGAATTCCGGAGCGGGGGGACAGATACGCAGTATTTT.

The chain joins TRBV11-2 to TRBJ1-1; D unresolved. CDR3 length equals 13 residues. V was clipped by 8 bases and J by 3 bases, with 13 bases between them. The germline V gene encodes CDR1 SGHAT and CDR2 FQNNGV. In nucleotides, the CDR3 is TGTGCCAGCCGACCAGTTCGAGACACTGAAGCTTTCTTT. Amino acid sequence: CASRPVRDTEAFF. The full variable domain, its missing parts supplied by reference TRBV11-2 and TRBJ1-1, is EAGVAQSPRYKIIEKRQSVAFWCNPISGHATLYWYQQILGQGPKLLIQFQNNGVVDDSQLPKDRFSAERLKGVDSTLKIQPAKLEDSAVYLCASRPVRDTEAFFGQGTRLTVV.

This clone was counted a single time. The chain combines TRBV7-8 with TRBJ2-2; 11 bases are shared with TRBD2. Unmatched junction bases numbered 6, after V lost 7 bases and J lost 5 bases. The CDR3 length is 15 residues. The germline V gene has CDR1 SGHVS and CDR2 FQNEAQ. This chain's CDR3 is CASIAGGHKTGELFF. The CDR3, as DNA: TGTGCCAGCATAGCGGGGGGGCATAAGACCGGGGAGCTGTTTTTT.

V is TRBV19 and J is TRBJ1-6; TRBD1 matches 7 bases. J was trimmed by 3 bases and V by 5 bases; bases with no gene match: 16. This CDR3 comprises 19 residues. Germline V lookup: CDR1 LNHDA, CDR2 SQIVND (reference sequence). The CDR3 is CASSLIGGQSKNYNSPLHF. The CDR3 coding sequence is TGTGCCAGTAGTCTCATTGGGGGACAGTCAAAGAACTATAATTCACCCCTCCACTTT.

The chain uses TRBV10-3 and TRBJ1-1; tentatively, D is TRBD1 (5 bases). V shed 4 bases and J shed 5 bases, with 17 bases lying between them. This CDR3 is built from 15 residues. CDR1 and CDR2 from the germline V gene are ENHRY and SYGVKD. CDR3 sequence (DNA): TGTGCCATCAGTGGTCTAGGCAGGGACCGAACTGAAGCTTTCTTT. Translation: CAISGLGRDRTEAFF.

The chain employs TRBV5-8 and TRBJ2-3; D gene uncertain. The germline CDR1 and CDR2 sequences are SGHTS and YDEGEE. The CDR3 loop spans 12 amino acids. V lost 2 bases to trimming and J lost 3 bases, with 4 bases between them. CDR3 sequence: CASSLRTDTQYF. CDR3 DNA: TGTGCCAGCAGCTTACGGACAGATACGCAGTATTTT.

The chain uses TRBV19 and TRBJ1-5; TRBD1 agrees at 7 bases. Trimming took 5 bases from V and 6 from J; bases not matched to a gene: 7. Germline CDR1 and CDR2: LNHDA and SQIVND (reference sequence). The CDR3 spans 14 residues. The CDR3 bases are TGTGCCAGTAGTCCACAGGGGAGGTTTCAGCCCCAGCATTTT. This encodes CASSPQGRFQPQHF.

The chain has TRBV4-2 and TRBJ2-5, with D hard to call. The V end lost 2 bases, the J end lost 4 bases, and 11 bases lay between the germline ends. Germline CDR1 reads LGHNA; CDR2 reads YNFKEQ. The CDR3 has 14 residues. The CDR3 DNA follows: TGTGCCAGCAGCCAACAGTACGGAGTAGAGACCCAGTACTTC. Amino acid sequence: CASSQQYGVETQYF.